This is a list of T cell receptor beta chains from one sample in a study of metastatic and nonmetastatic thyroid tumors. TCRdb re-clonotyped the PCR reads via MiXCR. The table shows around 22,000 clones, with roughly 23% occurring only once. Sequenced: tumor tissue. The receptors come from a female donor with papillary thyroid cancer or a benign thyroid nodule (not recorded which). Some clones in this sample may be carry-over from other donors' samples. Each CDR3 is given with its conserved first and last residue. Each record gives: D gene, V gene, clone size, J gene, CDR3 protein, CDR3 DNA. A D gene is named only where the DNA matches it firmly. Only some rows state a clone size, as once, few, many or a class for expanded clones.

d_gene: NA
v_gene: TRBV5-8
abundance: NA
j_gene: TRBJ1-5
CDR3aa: CASIVGNNQPQHF
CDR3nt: TGTGCCAGCATTGTGGGGAACAATCAGCCCCAGCATTTT

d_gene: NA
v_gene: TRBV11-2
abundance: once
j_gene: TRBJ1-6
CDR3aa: CASSLGRVSPLHF
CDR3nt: TGTGCCAGCAGCTTAGGCAGGGTTTCACCCCTCCACTTT

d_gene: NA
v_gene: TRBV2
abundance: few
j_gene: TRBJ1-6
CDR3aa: CASSEGARSYNSPLHF
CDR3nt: TGTGCCAGCAGTGAAGGCGCACGCTCCTATAATTCACCCCTCCACTTT

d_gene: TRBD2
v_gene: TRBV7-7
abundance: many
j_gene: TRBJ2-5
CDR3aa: CASSPTSGRLQETQYF
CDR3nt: TGTGCTAGCAGCCCGACTAGCGGGAGGCTTCAAGAGACCCAGTACTTC

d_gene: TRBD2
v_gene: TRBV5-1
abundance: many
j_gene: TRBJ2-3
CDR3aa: CASSLGLAGLPPDTQYF
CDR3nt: TGCGCCAGCAGCTTGGGACTAGCGGGACTTCCCCCCGATACGCAGTATTTT

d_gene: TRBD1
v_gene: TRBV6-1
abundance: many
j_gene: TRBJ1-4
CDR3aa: CASMETGGREKLFF
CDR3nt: TGTGCCAGCATGGAAACAGGGGGTCGTGAAAAACTGTTTTTT

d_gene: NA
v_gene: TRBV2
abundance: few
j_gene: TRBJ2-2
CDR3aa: CASSQGFPRGTGELFF
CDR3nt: TGTGCCAGCAGCCAAGGATTCCCGCGAGGGACCGGGGAGCTGTTTTTT

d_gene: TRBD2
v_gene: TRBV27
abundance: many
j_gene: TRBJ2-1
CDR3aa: CASSLPGTSGTNEQFF
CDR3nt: TGTGCCAGCAGTTTACCCGGGACTAGCGGGACCAATGAGCAGTTCTTC

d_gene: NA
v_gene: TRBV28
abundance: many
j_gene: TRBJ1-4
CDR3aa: CASSLLTVATNEKLFF
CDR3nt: TGTGCCAGCAGTTTACTGACAGTTGCAACTAATGAAAAACTGTTTTTT

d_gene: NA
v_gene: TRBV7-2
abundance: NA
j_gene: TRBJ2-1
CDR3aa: CASSSPMHNEQFF
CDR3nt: TGTGCCAGCAGCTCGCCTATGCACAATGAGCAGTTCTTC

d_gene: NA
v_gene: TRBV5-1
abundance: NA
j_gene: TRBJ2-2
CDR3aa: CASSLSPELWQYTGELFF
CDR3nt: TGCGCCAGCAGCTTATCGCCCGAGCTTTGGCAGTACACCGGGGAGCTGTTTTTT

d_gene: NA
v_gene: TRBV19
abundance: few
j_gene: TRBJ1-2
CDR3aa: CASSIRRSYGYTF
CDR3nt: TGTGCCAGTAGTATAAGGAGGAGCTATGGCTACACCTTC

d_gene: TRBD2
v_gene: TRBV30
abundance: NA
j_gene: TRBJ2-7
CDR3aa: CAWRIGLGGFVGSYEQYF
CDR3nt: TGTGCCTGGAGGATCGGGCTGGGGGGGTTTGTCGGCTCCTACGAGCAGTACTTC

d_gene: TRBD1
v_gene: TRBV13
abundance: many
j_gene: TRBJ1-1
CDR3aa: CASSLRQGMGTEAFF
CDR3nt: TGTGCCAGCAGCTTACGACAGGGGATGGGCACTGAAGCTTTCTTT

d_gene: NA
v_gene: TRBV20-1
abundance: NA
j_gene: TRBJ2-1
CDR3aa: CRLLRDTEQFF
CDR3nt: TGCAGACTCCTTCGGGACACTGAGCAGTTCTTC

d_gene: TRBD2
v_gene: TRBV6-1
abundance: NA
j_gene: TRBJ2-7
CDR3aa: CASSPPAGGTNEQYF
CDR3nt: TGTGCCAGCAGCCCCCCGGCGGGAGGCACCAACGAGCAGTACTTC

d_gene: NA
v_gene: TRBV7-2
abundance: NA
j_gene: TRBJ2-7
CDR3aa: CASSLGRPKEYEQYF
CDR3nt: TGTGCCAGCAGCTTAGGACGGCCAAAAGAATACGAGCAGTACTTC

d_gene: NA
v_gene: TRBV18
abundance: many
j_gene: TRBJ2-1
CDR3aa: CASRPAGDYNEQFF
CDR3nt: TGTGCCAGCCGCCCAGCGGGTGACTACAATGAGCAGTTCTTC

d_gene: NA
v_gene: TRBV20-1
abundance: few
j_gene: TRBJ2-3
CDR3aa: CSARDILVADTQYF
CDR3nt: TGCAGTGCTAGAGATATCCTAGTTGCAGATACGCAGTATTTT

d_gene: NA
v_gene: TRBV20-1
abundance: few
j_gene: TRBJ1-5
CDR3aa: CSATKPGVSSNQPQHF
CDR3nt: TGCAGTGCTACAAAACCGGGGGTGAGTAGCAATCAGCCCCAGCATTTT

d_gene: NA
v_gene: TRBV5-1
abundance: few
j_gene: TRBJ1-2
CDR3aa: CASSLGLLGDYGYTF
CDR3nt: TGCGCCAGCAGCTTGGGTCTCTTGGGAGACTATGGCTACACCTTC

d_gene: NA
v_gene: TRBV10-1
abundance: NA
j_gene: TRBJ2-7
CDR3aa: CASSPQGYEQYF
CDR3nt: TGCGCCAGCTCACCACAGGGCTACGAGCAGTACTTC

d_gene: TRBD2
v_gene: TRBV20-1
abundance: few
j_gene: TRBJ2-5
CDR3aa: CSARDLSGRAAGETQYF
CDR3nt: TGCAGTGCTAGAGACTTGAGCGGGAGGGCCGCCGGGGAGACCCAGTACTTC

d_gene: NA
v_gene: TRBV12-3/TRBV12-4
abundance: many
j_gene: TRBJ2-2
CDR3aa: CASSSATGFTGELFF
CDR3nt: TGTGCCAGCAGTTCCGCGACAGGTTTCACCGGGGAGCTGTTTTTT